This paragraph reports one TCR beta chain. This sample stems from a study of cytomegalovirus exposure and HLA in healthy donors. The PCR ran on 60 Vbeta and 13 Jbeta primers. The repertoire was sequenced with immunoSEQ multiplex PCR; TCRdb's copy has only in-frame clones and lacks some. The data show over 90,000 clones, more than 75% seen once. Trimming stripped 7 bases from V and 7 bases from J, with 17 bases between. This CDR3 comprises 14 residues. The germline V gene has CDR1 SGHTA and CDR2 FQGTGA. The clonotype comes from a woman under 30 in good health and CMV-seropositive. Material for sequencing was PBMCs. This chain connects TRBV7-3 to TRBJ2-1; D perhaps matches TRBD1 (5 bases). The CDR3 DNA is TGTGCCAGCACCCTAGGGGTGGGCAGGAATGAGCAGTTCTTC. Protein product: CASTLGVGRNEQFF.